These 20 T cell receptor beta chains were sequenced from one sample in a study of T cell repertoires in ileal Crohn's disease. Only in-frame clones appear in the TCRdb table, and some are missing; sequencing was by immunoSEQ multiplex PCR. The table records 30,000 to 35,000 clones, around three quarters of them present only once. The material sequenced was ileal tissue. The origin of the receptors is an adult with Crohn's disease.

The chain is built from TRBV19 and TRBJ2-7; tentative D call: TRBD2 (5 bases). CDR3 length: 13 residues. CDR1 and CDR2 (germline): LNHDA, SQIVND (reference sequence). The V gene lost 10 bases and the J gene lost 3 bases, with 16 bases spanning the gap. The CDR3, as DNA: TGTGCCACCAGTCGTGGGGAGATCTACGAGCAGTACTTC. Residues: CATSRGEIYEQYF.

The rearrangement uses TRBV6-1 and TRBJ2-3; 13 bases are shared with TRBD2. This CDR3 comprises 15 residues. Trimming at V came to 7 bases and at J to 2 bases, leaving 3 bases not matched to a gene. Germline CDR1 is MNHNS and CDR2 is SASEGT. CDR3 sequence (DNA): TGTGCCAGCACCGGGACTAGCGGGGCCACAGATACGCAGTATTTT. This translates into CASTGTSGATDTQYF.

The chain is built from TRBV2 and TRBJ2-7, with 13 nucleotides matching TRBD2. CDR3 length: 17 residues. The junction had 9 bases not matched to a gene; V was cut back by 5 bases and J by 2 bases. Germline assignment: CDR1 SNHLY and CDR2 FYNNEI. CDR3 in amino acids: CASSRGLAGVVAYEQYF. Written as DNA, the CDR3 is TGTGCCAGCAGTCGAGGACTAGCGGGAGTTGTAGCCTACGAGCAGTACTTC. The variable domain in full, with the rest retrieved from reference TRBV2 and TRBJ2-7, is EPEVTQTPSHQVTQMGQEVILRCVPISNHLYFYWYRQILGQKVEFLVSFYNNEISEKSEIFDDQFSVERPDGSNFTLKIRSTKLEDSAMYFCASSRGLAGVVAYEQYFGPGTRLTVT.

The chain employs TRBV6-1 and TRBJ2-5; 9 positions match TRBD2. This CDR3 region has 16 residues. In germline, CDR1 is MNHNS, CDR2 SASEGT. Trimming removed 0 bases from V and 6 bases from J; junction bases left unmatched: 8. The chain's CDR3 is CASSEARGRAKQTQYF. In DNA, the CDR3 is TGTGCCAGCAGTGAAGCGCGCGGGAGGGCGAAGCAGACCCAGTACTTC.

V is TRBV9 and J is TRBJ2-7; TRBD1 agrees at 7 bases. Germline-derived CDR1 and CDR2 are SGDLS and YYNGEE. The V and J ends lost 2 bases and 6 bases, in that order; junction bases with no gene match: 8. This CDR3 contains 14 residues. The CDR3 reads CASSVAGGESEQYF. Here the CDR3 DNA reads TGTGCCAGCAGCGTTGCAGGGGGTGAAAGCGAGCAGTACTTC.

The chain carries TRBV11-2 and TRBJ1-3; possible D gene TRBD1, 6 bases. CDR1 is SGHAT, CDR2 FQNNGV, per germline. The V end was cut by 5 bases, the J end by 4 bases, with 18 bases between. The CDR3 runs to 16 residues. The CDR3 is CASSPGLGARGNTIYF. For the CDR3, the DNA is TGTGCCAGCAGCCCCGGATTGGGGGCGAGAGGAAACACCATATATTTT.

The gene calls are TRBV5-1 and TRBJ2-3; 7 bases agree with TRBD1. The CDR3 is 16 amino acids. Germline-derived CDR1 and CDR2 are SGHRS and YFSETQ. J was trimmed by 4 bases and V by 0 bases; bases with no gene match: 8. CDR3 sequence: CASSLGASGTADTQYF. CDR3 DNA sequence: TGCGCCAGCAGCTTGGGGGCCTCAGGGACAGCAGATACGCAGTATTTT.

V is TRBV6-5 and J is TRBJ1-4; D unclear. CDR3 length: 14 amino acids. Trimming cost V 2 bases and J 0 bases, with 4 bases left between them. Germline CDR1 reads MNHEY; CDR2 reads SVGAGI. The CDR3 coding sequence is TGTGCCAGCAGTTACGGCACAACTAATGAAAAACTGTTTTTT. It specifies CASSYGTTNEKLFF.

The chain has TRBV29-1 and TRBJ2-1; TRBD2 agrees at 8 bases. The J segment lost 3 bases and the V segment lost 4 bases, leaving 5 bases of the junction unmatched. This CDR3 is 14 amino acids long. Germline CDR1 reads SQVTM; CDR2 reads ANQGSEA. The CDR3 coding sequence is TGCAGCGTTGTTGGGACTAGGATCTACAATGAGCAGTTCTTC. As protein: CSVVGTRIYNEQFF.

The genes are TRBV6-5 and TRBJ2-7; TRBD1 is a possible D gene (6 bases). The CDR3 has 15 amino acids. Germline V lookup: CDR1 MNHEY, CDR2 SVGAGI. V shed 5 bases and J shed 0 bases, with 14 bases lying between them. The CDR3 protein is CASSPGQMSSYEQYF. CDR3 coding DNA: TGTGCCAGCAGTCCCGGACAGATGAGCTCCTACGAGCAGTACTTC.

This clone showed up just once. The chain links TRBV27 to TRBJ2-7; TRBD2 matches at 13 bases. Germline V gene lookup returns CDR1 MNHEY and CDR2 SMNVEV (reference sequence). CDR3 length equals 15 residues. V lost 3 bases to trimming and J lost 3 bases; unmatched junction nucleotides: 2. The CDR3 DNA sequence: TGTGCCAGCAGTTTCGGACTAGCGGGAGTCTACGAGCAGTACTTC. Translated, it gives CASSFGLAGVYEQYF.

J is TRBJ2-7 and V is TRBV11-3; D remains ambiguous. Trimming removed 3 bases from V and 0 bases from J, with 9 bases in between. The CDR3 is 14 amino acids. The V gene's germline CDR1 is SGHNT and CDR2 YENEEA. CDR3 region: CASSLVLVSYEQYF. CDR3 DNA: TGTGCCAGCAGCTTGGTCCTAGTCTCCTACGAGCAGTACTTC.

The V gene is TRBV6-1, the J gene TRBJ1-5; D is unclear. V lost 2 bases, J lost 6 bases, and 8 bases lay in between. Germline V CDR1 and CDR2: MNHNS, SASEGT. The CDR3 spans 13 residues. CDR3 coding DNA: TGTGCCAGCAGTGAAAGGAGAGTTCAGCCCCAGCATTTT. This sequence encodes CASSERRVQPQHF.

This chain connects TRBV5-5 to TRBJ1-4, with a possible D match to TRBD1 (5 bases). The ends were cut back, 1 base at V and 8 bases at J, with 9 bases in the middle. This CDR3 spans 13 amino acids. Germline-derived CDR1 and CDR2 are SGHKS and YYEKEE (reference sequence). In DNA form, the CDR3 reads TGTGCCAGCAGCTTGCAGGGAAGGGAAAAACTGTTTTTT. This encodes CASSLQGREKLFF.

V gene TRBV10-3 combines with J gene TRBJ2-7; 9 positions match TRBD1. Germline V gene sequence: CDR1 ENHRY, CDR2 SYGVKD. This CDR3 spans 14 amino acids. V was clipped by 4 bases and J by 3 bases; unmatched bases: 4. This CDR3 is CAISGTGVNYEQYF. In DNA form, the CDR3 reads TGTGCCATCAGTGGGACAGGGGTAAACTACGAGCAGTACTTC.

This clone was observed a single time. The rearrangement links TRBV18 to TRBJ2-5, with a tentative D call TRBD2 (6 bases). CDR1 is KGHSH and CDR2 is LQKENI in the germline V gene. V lost 10 bases and J lost 1, with 22 bases in between. The CDR3 covers 16 residues. Here the CDR3 reads CATRSVGGELQETQYF. CDR3 nucleotide sequence: TGTGCCACGCGCTCCGTGGGGGGAGAACTCCAAGAGACCCAGTACTTC.

This clone was found a few times. The V call is TRBV30, the J call TRBJ1-2; no clear D gene. From germline, CDR1 is GTSNPN and CDR2 SVGIG (reference sequence). There are 14 residues in the CDR3. Trimming removed 3 bases at V and 2 bases at J, with 13 bases between. CDR3 nucleotide sequence: TGTGCCTGGAGCCGGCAGGCTTACAACTATGGCTACACCTTC. Residues: CAWSRQAYNYGYTF.

This clone was detected only once. This chain joins TRBV7-3 and TRBJ2-5; maybe TRBD2 (5 bases). Germline V gives CDR1 SGHTA, CDR2 FQGTGA. V was cut by 5 bases and J by 1 base, with 8 bases left in between. This CDR3 comprises 13 residues. CDR3 protein: CASSRRTQETQYF. The CDR3 DNA reads TGTGCCAGCAGCCGGAGGACCCAAGAGACCCAGTACTTC.

The rearrangement uses TRBV25-1 and TRBJ1-4, with TRBD1 matching over 7 bases. In germline, CDR1 is MGHDK, CDR2 SYGVNS. The CDR3 length is 14 residues. V lost 2 bases to trimming and J lost 8 bases; unmatched junction nucleotides: 5. The chain's CDR3 is CASSEQQGREKLFF. In DNA, the CDR3 is TGTGCCAGCAGTGAACAACAGGGGAGGGAAAAACTGTTTTTT.

This clone was counted a few times. CDR3: CASSLYRVNTGELFF. In nucleotides, the CDR3 is TGTGCCAGCAGCTTGTACCGGGTGAACACCGGGGAGCTGTTTTTT. The chain is built from TRBV5-4 and TRBJ2-2; D is unclear. This CDR3 has 15 amino acids. Trimming took 1 base from V and 1 from J, leaving 8 bases between them. The V gene's germline CDR1 is SGHNT and CDR2 YYREEE (reference sequence).